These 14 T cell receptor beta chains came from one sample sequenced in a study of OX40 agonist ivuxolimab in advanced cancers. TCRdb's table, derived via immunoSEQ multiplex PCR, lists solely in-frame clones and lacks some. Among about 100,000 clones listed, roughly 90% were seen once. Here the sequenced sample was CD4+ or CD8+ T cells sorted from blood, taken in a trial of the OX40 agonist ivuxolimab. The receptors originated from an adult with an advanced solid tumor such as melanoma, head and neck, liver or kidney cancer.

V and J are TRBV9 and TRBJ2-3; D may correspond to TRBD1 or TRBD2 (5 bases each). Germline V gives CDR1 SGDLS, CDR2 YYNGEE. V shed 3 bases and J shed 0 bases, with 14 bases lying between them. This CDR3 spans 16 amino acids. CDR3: CASSARGGESTDTQYF. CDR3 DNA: TGTGCCAGCAGCGCCCGTGGGGGTGAAAGCACAGATACGCAGTATTTT. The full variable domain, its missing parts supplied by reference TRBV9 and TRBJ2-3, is DSGVTQTPKHLITATGQRVTLRCSPRSGDLSVYWYQQSLDQGLQFLIQYYNGEERAKGNILERFSAQQFPDLHSELNLSSLELGDSALYFCASSARGGESTDTQYFGPGTRLTVL.

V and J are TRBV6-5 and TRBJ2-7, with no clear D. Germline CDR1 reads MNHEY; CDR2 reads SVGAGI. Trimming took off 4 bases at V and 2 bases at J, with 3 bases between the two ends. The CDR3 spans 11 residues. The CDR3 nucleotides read TGTGCCAGCAGTTGGGCCTACGAGCAGTACTTC. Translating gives CASSWAYEQYF.

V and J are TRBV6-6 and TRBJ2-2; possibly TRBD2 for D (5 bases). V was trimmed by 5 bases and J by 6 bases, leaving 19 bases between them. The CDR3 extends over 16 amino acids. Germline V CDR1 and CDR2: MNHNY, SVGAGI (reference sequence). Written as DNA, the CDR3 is TGTGCCAGCAGTCTTCCCGACATCCCGGGGTCCGGGGAGCTGTTTTTT. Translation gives CASSLPDIPGSGELFF.

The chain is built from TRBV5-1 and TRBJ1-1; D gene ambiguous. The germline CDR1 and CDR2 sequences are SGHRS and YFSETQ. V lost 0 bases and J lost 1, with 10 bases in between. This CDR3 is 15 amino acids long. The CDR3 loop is CASSLGTATNTEAFF. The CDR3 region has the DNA TGCGCCAGCAGCTTGGGTACAGCGACGAACACTGAAGCTTTCTTT.

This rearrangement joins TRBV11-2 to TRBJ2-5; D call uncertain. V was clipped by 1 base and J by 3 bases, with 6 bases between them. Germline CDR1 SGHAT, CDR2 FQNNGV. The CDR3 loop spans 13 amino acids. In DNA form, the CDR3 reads TGTGCCAGCAGCTTAGGGATTAAAGAGACCCAGTACTTC. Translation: CASSLGIKETQYF.

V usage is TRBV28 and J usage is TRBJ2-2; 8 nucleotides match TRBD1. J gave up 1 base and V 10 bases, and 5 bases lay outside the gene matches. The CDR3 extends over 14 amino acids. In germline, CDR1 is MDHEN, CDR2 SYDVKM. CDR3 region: CAIAGQVNTGELFF. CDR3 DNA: TGTGCCATCGCGGGACAGGTGAACACCGGGGAGCTGTTTTTT.

The CDR3 here is CASSPLRPSGRAGIHTDTQYF. Written as DNA, the CDR3 is TGTGCCAGCAGCCCTCTAAGGCCTAGCGGGAGGGCCGGGATACACACAGATACGCAGTATTTT. The rearrangement joins TRBV4-2 to TRBJ2-3; 12 bases align to TRBD2. The CDR3 contains 21 residues. V shed 4 bases and J 2 bases; nucleotides not matched to a gene: 19. Germline CDR1 LGHNA, CDR2 YNFKEQ.

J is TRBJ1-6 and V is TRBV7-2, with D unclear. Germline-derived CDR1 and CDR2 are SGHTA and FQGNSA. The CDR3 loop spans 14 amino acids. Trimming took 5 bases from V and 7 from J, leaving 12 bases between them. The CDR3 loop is CASSTYPQNSPLHF. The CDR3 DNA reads TGTGCCAGCAGCACGTACCCCCAAAATTCACCCCTCCACTTT. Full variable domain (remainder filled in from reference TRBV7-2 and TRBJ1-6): GAGVSQSPSNKVTEKGKDVELRCDPISGHTALYWYRQSLGQGLEFLIYFQGNSAPDKSGLPSDRFSAERTGGSVSTLTIQRTQQEDSAVYLCASSTYPQNSPLHFGNGTRLTVT.

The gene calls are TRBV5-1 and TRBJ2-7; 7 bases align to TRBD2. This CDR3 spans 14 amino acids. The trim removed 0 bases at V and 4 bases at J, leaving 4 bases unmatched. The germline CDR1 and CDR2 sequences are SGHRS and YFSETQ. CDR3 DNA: TGCGCCAGCAGCTTGGCCGGGGAGGGGTACGAGCAGTACTTC. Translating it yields CASSLAGEGYEQYF.

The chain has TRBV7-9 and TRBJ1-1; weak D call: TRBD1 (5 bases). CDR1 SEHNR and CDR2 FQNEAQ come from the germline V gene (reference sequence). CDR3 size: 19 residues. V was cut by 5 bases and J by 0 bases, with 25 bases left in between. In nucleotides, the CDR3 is TGTGCCAGCAGCCCTAGCGACAGCCAACGGGGGAGCATGAACACTGAAGCTTTCTTT. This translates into CASSPSDSQRGSMNTEAFF.

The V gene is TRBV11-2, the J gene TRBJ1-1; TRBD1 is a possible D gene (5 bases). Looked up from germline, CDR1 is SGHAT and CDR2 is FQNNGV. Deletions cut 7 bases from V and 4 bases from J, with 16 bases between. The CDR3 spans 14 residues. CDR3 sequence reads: CASTPGGALTEAFF. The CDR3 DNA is TGTGCCAGCACCCCGGGAGGGGCGCTCACTGAAGCTTTCTTT.

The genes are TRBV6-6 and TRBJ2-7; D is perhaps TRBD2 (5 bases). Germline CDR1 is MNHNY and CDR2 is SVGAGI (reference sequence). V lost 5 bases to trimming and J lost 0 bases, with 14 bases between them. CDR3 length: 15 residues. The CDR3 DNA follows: TGTGCCAGCAGTAAAGGACTGGCTAGCTCCTACGAGCAGTACTTC. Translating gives CASSKGLASSYEQYF.

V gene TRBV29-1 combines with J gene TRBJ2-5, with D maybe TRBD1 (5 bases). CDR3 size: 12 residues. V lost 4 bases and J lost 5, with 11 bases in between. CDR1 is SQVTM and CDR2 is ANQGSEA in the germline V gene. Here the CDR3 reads CSVVLGRETQYF. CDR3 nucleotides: TGCAGCGTTGTTCTGGGGCGGGAGACCCAGTACTTC.

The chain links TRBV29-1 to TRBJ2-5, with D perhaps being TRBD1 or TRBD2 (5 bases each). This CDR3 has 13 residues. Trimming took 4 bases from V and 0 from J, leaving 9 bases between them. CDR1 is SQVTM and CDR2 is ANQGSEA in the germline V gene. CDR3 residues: CSVAGTYQETQYF. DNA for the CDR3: TGCAGCGTTGCGGGGACGTACCAAGAGACCCAGTACTTC.